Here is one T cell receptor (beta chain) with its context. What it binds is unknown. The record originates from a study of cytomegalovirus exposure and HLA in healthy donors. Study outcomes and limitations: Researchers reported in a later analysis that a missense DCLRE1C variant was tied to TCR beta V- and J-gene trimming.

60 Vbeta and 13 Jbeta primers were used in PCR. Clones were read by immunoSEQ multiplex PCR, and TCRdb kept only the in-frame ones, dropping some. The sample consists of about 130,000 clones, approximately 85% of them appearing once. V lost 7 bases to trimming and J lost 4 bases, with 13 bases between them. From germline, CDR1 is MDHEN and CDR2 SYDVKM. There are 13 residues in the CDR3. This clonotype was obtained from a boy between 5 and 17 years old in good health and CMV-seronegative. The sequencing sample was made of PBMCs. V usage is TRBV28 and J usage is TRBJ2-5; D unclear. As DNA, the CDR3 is TGTGCCAGCAATGGGCAGGTGGGAGAGACCCAGTACTTC. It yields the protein CASNGQVGETQYF.